The rows below give T cell receptor beta chains drawn from one sample of a study of blood T cell repertoires in COVID-19. Some clones are missing from TCRdb's copy, which holds only in-frame ones; the method was immunoSEQ multiplex PCR. Of about 80,000 clones in the sample, over 75% were seen once. Sequencing used peripheral blood. The source is a man of 80 years or more with acute or convalescent COVID-19. The CDR3 runs from the conserved cysteine through the conserved F or W. A D gene is named only where the DNA matches it firmly. Clone size is shown for a subset of rows, as once, few, many or a class of expanded clone.

clone_size j_call v_call cdr3_length d_call cdr3_nt cdr3_aa
- TRBJ2-1 TRBV27 13 TRBD2 TGTGCCAGCAGCGGGGGGGCCCTCAATGAGCAGTTCTTC CASSGGALNEQFF
- TRBJ2-5 TRBV5-1 16 TRBD2 TGCGCCAGTCAGTCGGGACTAGCTACCGTCCAAGAGACCCAGTACTTC CASQSGLATVQETQYF
- TRBJ2-1 TRBV12-5 15 TRBD2 TGTGCTAGTGGTTTGGGACTAGCGGCCTACAATGAGCAGTTCTTC CASGLGLAAYNEQFF
- TRBJ2-1 TRBV6-5 15 TRBD2 TGTGCCAGCAACTCACGACTAGCGGGGAGAAATGAGCAGTTCTTC CASNSRLAGRNEQFF
- TRBJ1-5 TRBV5-5 18 TRBD1 TGTGCCAGCAGTCTGCGCCTGTTTGGGACAGATAGCAATCAGCCCCAGCATTTT CASSLRLFGTDSNQPQHF
once TRBJ2-7 TRBV20-1 14 - TGCAGTGCTAGTGGTAAGGGGAATCCGTACGAGCAGTACTTC CSASGKGNPYEQYF
- TRBJ2-6 TRBV5-8 16 - TGTGCCAGCAGCTTGGGGGAGAGCTCTGGGGCCAACGTCCTGACTTTC CASSLGESSGANVLTF
- TRBJ1-2 TRBV7-9 14 - TGTGCCAGCAGCTTCGGGGGGAAAATCTATGGCTACACCTTC CASSFGGKIYGYTF
few TRBJ1-4 TRBV5-4 17 - TGTGCCAGCAGCTTGGGGCGGGCCTCTCTGAGGAGTGAAAAACTGTTTTTT CASSLGRASLRSEKLFF
- TRBJ2-7 TRBV6-1 16 TRBD2 TGTGCCAGCAGTGAAACAGGGAGGCGGGGGGTTCGAGAGCAGTACTTC CASSETGRRGVREQYF
- TRBJ2-2 TRBV30 13 - TGTGCCTGGAGTGAAGGGGGTTCCGGGGAGCTGTTTTTT CAWSEGGSGELFF
- TRBJ2-2 TRBV6-5 15 - TGTGCCAGCGGCCGGGGGGCGCGGAGCGCCGGGGAGCTGTTTTTT CASGRGARSAGELFF
- TRBJ1-1 TRBV5-1 14 - TGCGCCAGCAGCTTCGCGGGAACAAACACTGAAGCTTTCTTT CASSFAGTNTEAFF
- TRBJ2-5 TRBV6-5 15 TRBD2 TGTGCCAGCATCACACTAGCGGGGGGAAAAGAGACCCAGTACTTC CASITLAGGKETQYF
- TRBJ1-6 TRBV7-2 15 - TGTGCCAGCAGCTTACTGGACAGATCAGATTCACCCCTCCACTTT CASSLLDRSDSPLHF
- TRBJ1-6 TRBV7-9 13 - TGTGCCAGCAGCGGACACCGTTCCTCACCCCTCCACTTT CASSGHRSSPLHF
few TRBJ2-7 TRBV5-1 12 - TGCGCCAGCAGCTTGGTCGGCTACGAGCAGTACTTC CASSLVGYEQYF
- TRBJ2-4 TRBV19 16 TRBD1 TGTGCCAGTACGCGGACAGGGTCCAACGCCAAAAACATTCAGTACTTC CASTRTGSNAKNIQYF
- TRBJ2-5 TRBV19 14 TRBD1 TGTGCCAGTAGTATGAGACAGGGGCAAGAGACCCAGTACTTC CASSMRQGQETQYF
- TRBJ1-2 TRBV9 15 - TGTGCCAGCAGCTCCTGGGACAAACTTAACTATGGCTACACCTTC CASSSWDKLNYGYTF
- TRBJ1-2 TRBV19 13 TRBD1 TGTGCCAGTAGGCACCAGGGGGCCCACGGCTACACCTTC CASRHQGAHGYTF
once TRBJ2-3 TRBV5-8 12 - TGTGCCAGCAGCTTGCCTCCGGATACGCAGTATTTT CASSLPPDTQYF
- TRBJ2-7 TRBV9 16 TRBD2 TGTGCCAGCAGCGCCGGTTCTAGCGGATTTTCCTACGAGCAGTACTTC CASSAGSSGFSYEQYF
- TRBJ1-1 TRBV9 15 TRBD1 TGTGCCAGCAGCTATCTTCCAGGGGGGAACACTGAAGCTTTCTTT CASSYLPGGNTEAFF
- TRBJ1-3 TRBV30 15 - TGTGCCTGGGAGTCGGGACACGAATCTGGAAACACCATATATTTT CAWESGHESGNTIYF
- TRBJ1-3 TRBV18 16 TRBD1 TGTGCCAGCTCACAGGGACAGGACCGCTCTGGAAACACCATATATTTT CASSQGQDRSGNTIYF
- TRBJ1-1 TRBV7-8 16 TRBD1 TGTGCCAGCAGCGTTTACAGGGGGCAGTTGAACACTGAAGCTTTCTTT CASSVYRGQLNTEAFF
- TRBJ1-6 TRBV5-4 16 TRBD1 TGTGCCAGCAGCCGGGACAGAAGCTCCTATAATTCACCCCTCCACTTT CASSRDRSSYNSPLHF
- TRBJ1-1 TRBV19 12 - TGTGCCAGTAGTATTAAGGGGACTGAAGCTTTCTTT CASSIKGTEAFF
few TRBJ2-3 TRBV5-1 14 - TGCGCCAGCAGCTTTCGACAGGCTTCAGATACGCAGTATTTT CASSFRQASDTQYF
- TRBJ2-5 TRBV24-1 16 TRBD1 TGTGCCACCAGTGACCCTGGCTCGACAGGGATGAAGACCCAGTACTTC CATSDPGSTGMKTQYF
- TRBJ2-7 TRBV6-5 14 TRBD1 TGTGCCAGCAGACCCGGGACAGGGTCCTACGAGCAGTACTTC CASRPGTGSYEQYF
- TRBJ2-2 TRBV5-4 16 TRBD1 TGTGCCAGCAGAAATCCCGGGACAGGGGGCTCCGGGGAGCTGCTTTTT CASRNPGTGGSGELLF
once TRBJ2-7 TRBV4-2 15 - TGTGCCAGCAGCCAAAGACAAGGGAGACCCTACGAGCAGTACTTC CASSQRQGRPYEQYF
- TRBJ1-5 TRBV19 15 - TGTGCCAGTAGTACGGGGGGAATACGCAATCAGCCCCAGCATTTT CASSTGGIRNQPQHF
- TRBJ1-5 TRBV19 15 TRBD1 TGTGCCAGTAGACGGACAGGGGGGGACAATCAGCCCCAGCATTTT CASRRTGGDNQPQHF
- TRBJ1-1 TRBV5-4 16 - TGTGCCAGCAGCCCGTCTTTAGACGGGAAGAACACTGAAGCTTTCTTT CASSPSLDGKNTEAFF
- TRBJ2-5 TRBV4-1 14 - TGCGCCAGCAGCCAAGCCACTAGGCAAGAGACCCAGTACTTC CASSQATRQETQYF
many TRBJ2-6 TRBV13 18 - TGTGCCAGCAGCTTATATGGCAGGGCCCTTGCTGGGGCCAACGTCCTGACTTTC CASSLYGRALAGANVLTF